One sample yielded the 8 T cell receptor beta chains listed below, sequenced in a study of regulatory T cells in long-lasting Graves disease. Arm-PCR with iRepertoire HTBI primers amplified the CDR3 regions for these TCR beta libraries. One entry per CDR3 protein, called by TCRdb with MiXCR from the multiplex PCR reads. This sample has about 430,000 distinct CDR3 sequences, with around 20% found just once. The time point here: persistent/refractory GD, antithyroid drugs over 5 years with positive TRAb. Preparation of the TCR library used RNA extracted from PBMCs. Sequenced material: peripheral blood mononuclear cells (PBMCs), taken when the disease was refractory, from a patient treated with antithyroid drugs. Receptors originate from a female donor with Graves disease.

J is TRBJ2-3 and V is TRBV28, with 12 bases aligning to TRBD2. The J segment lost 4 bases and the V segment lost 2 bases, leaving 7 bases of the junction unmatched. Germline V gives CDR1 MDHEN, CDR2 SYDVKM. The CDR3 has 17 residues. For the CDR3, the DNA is TGTGCCAGCAGTTTAATGGGACTAGCGGGTCCCCCAGATACGCAGTATTTT. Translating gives CASSLMGLAGPPDTQYF. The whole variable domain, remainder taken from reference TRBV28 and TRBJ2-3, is DVKVTQSSRYLVKRTGEKVFLECVQDMDHENMFWYRQDPGLGLRLIYFSYDVKMKEKGDIPEGYSVSREKKERFSLILESASTNQTSMYLCASSLMGLAGPPDTQYFGPGTRLTVL.

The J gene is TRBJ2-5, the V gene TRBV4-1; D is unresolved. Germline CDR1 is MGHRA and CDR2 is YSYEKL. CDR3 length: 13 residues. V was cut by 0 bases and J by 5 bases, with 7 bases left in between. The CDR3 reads CASSQDRSETQYF. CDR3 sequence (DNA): TGCGCCAGCAGCCAAGACAGGTCTGAGACCCAGTACTTC.

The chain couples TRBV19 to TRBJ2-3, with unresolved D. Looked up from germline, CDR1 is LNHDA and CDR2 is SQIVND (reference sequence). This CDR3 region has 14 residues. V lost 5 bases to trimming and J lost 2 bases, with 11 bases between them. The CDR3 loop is CASSEPGITDTQYF. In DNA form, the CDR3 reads TGTGCCAGTAGTGAGCCGGGTATCACAGATACGCAGTATTTT.

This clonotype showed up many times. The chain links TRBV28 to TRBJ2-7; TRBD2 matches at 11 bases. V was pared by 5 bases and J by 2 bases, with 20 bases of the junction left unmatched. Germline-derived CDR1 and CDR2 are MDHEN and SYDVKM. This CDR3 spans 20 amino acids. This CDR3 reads CASSPTPGTSGPARPYEQYF. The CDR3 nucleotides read TGTGCCAGCAGTCCCACTCCCGGGACTAGCGGACCCGCGCGCCCCTACGAGCAGTACTTC.

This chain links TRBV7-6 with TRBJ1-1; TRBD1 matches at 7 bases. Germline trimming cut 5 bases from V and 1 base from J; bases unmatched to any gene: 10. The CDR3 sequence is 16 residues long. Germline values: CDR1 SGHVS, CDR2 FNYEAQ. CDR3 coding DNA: TGTGCCAGCAGCCCAAGACAGGGAGTGGGGAACACTGAAGCTTTCTTT. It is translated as CASSPRQGVGNTEAFF.

CDR3 nucleotides: TGTGCCAGCTCGCCCCCGAGAGGGCCGTCAGATACGCAGTATTTT. This gives the protein CASSPPRGPSDTQYF. This chain joins TRBV18 and TRBJ2-3; D might be TRBD2 (5 bases). Germline V gives CDR1 KGHSH, CDR2 LQKENI. This CDR3 region has 15 residues. V was clipped by 6 bases and J by 4 bases, with 17 bases between them.

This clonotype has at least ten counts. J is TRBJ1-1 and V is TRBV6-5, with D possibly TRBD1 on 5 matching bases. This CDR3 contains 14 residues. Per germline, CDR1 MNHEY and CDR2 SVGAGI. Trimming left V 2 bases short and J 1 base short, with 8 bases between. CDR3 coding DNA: TGTGCCAGCAGTTACACAGGAGAGAACACTGAAGCTTTCTTT. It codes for CASSYTGENTEAFF.

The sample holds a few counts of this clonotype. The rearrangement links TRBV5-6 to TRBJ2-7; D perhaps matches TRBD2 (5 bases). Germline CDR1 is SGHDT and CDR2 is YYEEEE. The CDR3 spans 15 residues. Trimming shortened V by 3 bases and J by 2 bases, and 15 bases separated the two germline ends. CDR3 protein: CASSWGGRRTYEQYF. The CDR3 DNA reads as TGTGCCAGCAGCTGGGGTGGCAGGAGGACCTACGAGCAGTACTTC.